This T cell receptor (beta chain) appears in the sequencing data of a study of blood T cell repertoires in COVID-19. Study context: Some COVID-19 samples were acute and others convalescent; all came from the United States, Italy and Spain.

The germline V and J ends were trimmed by 5 bases and 5 bases, with 18 bases remaining between them. The CDR3 consists of 15 residues. Germline CDR1 is SGHAT and CDR2 is FQNNGV. Sequencing was performed with immunoSEQ multiplex PCR; in TCRdb, only in-frame clones are kept and a portion is missing. The table records 200,000 to 250,000 clones, just under 85% of them present only once. The TCR was taken from an elderly woman with acute or convalescent COVID-19. The V and J genes are TRBV11-2 and TRBJ2-5, with D possibly matching TRBD1 (5 bases). The sample consisted of peripheral blood. The DNA of the CDR3 is TGTGCCAGCAGCCAGTCGGCCGCAGGGCGGGAGACCCAGTACTTC. Residues: CASSQSAAGRETQYF.